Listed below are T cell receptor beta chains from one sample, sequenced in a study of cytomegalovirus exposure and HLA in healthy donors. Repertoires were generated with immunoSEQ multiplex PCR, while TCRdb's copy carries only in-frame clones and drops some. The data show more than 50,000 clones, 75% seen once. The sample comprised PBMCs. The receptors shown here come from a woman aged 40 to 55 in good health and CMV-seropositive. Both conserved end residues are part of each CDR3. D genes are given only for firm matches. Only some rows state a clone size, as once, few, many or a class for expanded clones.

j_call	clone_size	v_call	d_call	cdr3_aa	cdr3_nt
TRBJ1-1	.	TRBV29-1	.	CSGGDTEAFF	TGCAGCGGGGGGGACACTGAAGCTTTCTTT
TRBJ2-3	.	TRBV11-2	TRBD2	CASSLEYWTSGLGTDTQYF	TGTGCCAGCAGCTTAGAATACTGGACTAGCGGGTTAGGGACAGATACGCAGTATTTT
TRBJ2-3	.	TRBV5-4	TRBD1	CASSIAGTGVTDTQYF	TGTGCCAGCAGCATCGCCGGGACAGGGGTAACAGATACGCAGTATTTT
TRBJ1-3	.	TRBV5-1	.	CASSLRPRDIAGNTIYF	TGCGCCAGCAGCCTGCGGCCCAGGGATATAGCTGGAAACACCATATATTTT
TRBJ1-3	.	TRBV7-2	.	CASSRKGGQDTIYF	TGTGCCAGCAGCCGTAAGGGGGGGCAGGACACCATATATTTT
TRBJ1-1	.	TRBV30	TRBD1	CAWSHRGQGAEAFF	TGTGCCTGGAGTCACCGGGGACAGGGGGCAGAAGCTTTCTTT
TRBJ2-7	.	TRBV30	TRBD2	CALSGGSYEQYF	TGTGCCTTGTCGGGGGGGTCCTACGAGCAGTACTTC
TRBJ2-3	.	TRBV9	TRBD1	CASSVTGQAGTDTQYF	TGTGCCAGCAGCGTAACGGGACAGGCCGGGACAGATACGCAGTATTTT
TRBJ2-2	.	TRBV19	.	CASSIDQGNTGELFF	TGTGCCAGTAGTATAGATCAGGGTAACACCGGGGAGCTGTTTTTT
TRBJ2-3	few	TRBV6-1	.	CASRSPVTDTQYF	TGTGCCAGCAGGTCCCCGGTCACAGATACGCAGTATTTT
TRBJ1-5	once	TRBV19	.	CASSSTGRNQPQHF	TGTGCCAGTAGTTCGACAGGCCGTAATCAGCCCCAGCATTTT
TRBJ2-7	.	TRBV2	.	CASILPRGSYEQYF	TGTGCCAGCATCTTACCTAGAGGGAGTTACGAGCAGTACTTC